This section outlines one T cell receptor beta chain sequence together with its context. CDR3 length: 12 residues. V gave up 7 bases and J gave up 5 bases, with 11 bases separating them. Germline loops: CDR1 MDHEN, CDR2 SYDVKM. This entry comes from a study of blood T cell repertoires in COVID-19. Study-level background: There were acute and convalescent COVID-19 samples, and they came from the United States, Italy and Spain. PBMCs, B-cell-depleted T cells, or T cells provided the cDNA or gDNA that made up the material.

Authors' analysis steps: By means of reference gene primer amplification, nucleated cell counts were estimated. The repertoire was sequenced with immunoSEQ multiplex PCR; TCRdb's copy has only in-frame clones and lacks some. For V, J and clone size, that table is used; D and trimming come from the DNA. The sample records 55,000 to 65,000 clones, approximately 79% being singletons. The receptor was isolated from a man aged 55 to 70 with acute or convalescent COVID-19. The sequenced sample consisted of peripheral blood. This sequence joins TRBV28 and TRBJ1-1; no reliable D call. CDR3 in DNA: TGTGCCAGCACCCCCGGTACGACTGAAGCTTTCTTT. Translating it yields CASTPGTTEAFF.